This T cell receptor (beta chain) came from a study of blood T cell repertoires in COVID-19. As for the study in general: Samples of COVID-19 (acute and convalescent) were obtained from the United States, Italy and Spain. The cDNA or gDNA used as material had been derived from T cells, B-cell-depleted T cells, or PBMCs.

CDR3 length equals 14 residues. In germline, CDR1 is MNHEY, CDR2 SVGEGT. V dropped 4 bases and J dropped 7; count of bases not matched to a gene: 4. In the authors' workflow: Amplification from reference gene primers served as the basis for estimated nucleated cell counts. Sequencing used immunoSEQ multiplex PCR; TCRdb keeps in-frame clones, though not all of them. D and trimming were read from the DNA, whereas the V and J calls and clone size are those reported in that table. The sample records some 200,000 clones, nearly 90% being singletons. Input material: peripheral blood. This sequence originates from a man between 60 and 70 years old with active or convalescent COVID-19. The V call is TRBV6-2 or TRBV6-3, the J call TRBJ1-5; 10 bases agree with TRBD1. The CDR3 loop is CASSSGTGAQPQHF. As DNA, the CDR3 is TGTGCCAGCAGTTCCGGGACAGGGGCCCAGCCCCAGCATTTT.